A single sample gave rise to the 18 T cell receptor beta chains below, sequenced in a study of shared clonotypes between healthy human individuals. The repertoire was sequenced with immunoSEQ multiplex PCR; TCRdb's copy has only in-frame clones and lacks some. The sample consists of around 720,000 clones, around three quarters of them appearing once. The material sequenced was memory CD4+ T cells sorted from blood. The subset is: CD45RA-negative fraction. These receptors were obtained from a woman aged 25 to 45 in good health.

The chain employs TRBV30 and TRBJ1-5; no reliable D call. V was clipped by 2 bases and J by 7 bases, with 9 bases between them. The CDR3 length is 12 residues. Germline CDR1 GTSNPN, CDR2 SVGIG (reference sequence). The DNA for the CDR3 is TGTGCCTGGAGTACCCCTGGACAGCCCCAGCATTTT. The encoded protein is CAWSTPGQPQHF.

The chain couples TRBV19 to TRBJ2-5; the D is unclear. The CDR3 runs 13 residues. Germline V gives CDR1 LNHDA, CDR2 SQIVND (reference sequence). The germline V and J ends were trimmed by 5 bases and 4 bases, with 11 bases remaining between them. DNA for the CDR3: TGTGCCAGTAGTGCAATCCCCGGAGAGACCCAGTACTTC. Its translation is CASSAIPGETQYF.

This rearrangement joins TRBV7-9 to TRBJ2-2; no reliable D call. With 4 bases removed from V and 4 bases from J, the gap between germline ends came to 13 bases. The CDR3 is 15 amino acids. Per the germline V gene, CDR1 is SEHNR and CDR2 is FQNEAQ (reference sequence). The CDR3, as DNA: TGTGCCAGCAGCTCCTACAGCGAAATCACCGGGGAGCTGTTTTTT. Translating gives CASSSYSEITGELFF.

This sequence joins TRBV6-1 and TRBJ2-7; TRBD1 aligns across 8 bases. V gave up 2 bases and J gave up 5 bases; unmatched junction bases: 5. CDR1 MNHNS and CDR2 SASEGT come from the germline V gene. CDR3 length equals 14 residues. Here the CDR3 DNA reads TGTGCCAGCAGTGAAACAGGGGGACACCACGAGCAGTACTTC. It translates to CASSETGGHHEQYF.

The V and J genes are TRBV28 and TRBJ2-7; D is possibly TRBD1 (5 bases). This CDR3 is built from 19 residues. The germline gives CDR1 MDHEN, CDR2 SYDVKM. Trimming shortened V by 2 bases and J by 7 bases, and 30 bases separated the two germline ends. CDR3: CASSLRQFVGSWIFGEQYF. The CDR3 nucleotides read TGTGCCAGCAGTTTACGACAGTTTGTGGGCTCATGGATCTTCGGAGAGCAGTACTTC.

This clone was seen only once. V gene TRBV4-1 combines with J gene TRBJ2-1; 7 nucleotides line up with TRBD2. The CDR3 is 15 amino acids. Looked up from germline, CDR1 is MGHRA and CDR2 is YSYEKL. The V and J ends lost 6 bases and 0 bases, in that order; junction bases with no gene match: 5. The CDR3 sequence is CASRPLAYSYNEQFF. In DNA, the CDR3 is TGCGCCAGCAGACCACTAGCGTACTCCTACAATGAGCAGTTCTTC.

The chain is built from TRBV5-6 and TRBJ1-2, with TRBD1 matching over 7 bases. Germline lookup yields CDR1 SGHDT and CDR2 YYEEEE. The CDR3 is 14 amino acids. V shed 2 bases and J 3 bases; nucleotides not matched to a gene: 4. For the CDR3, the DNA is TGTGCCAGCAGCTTACTAGGGGGCGACTATGGCTACACCTTC. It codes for CASSLLGGDYGYTF.

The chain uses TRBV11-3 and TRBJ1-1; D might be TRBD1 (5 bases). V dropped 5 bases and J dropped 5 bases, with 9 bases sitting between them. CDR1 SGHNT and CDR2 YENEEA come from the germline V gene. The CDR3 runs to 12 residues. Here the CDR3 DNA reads TGTGCCAGCAGCGGGGGAACGACTGAAGCTTTCTTT. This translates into CASSGGTTEAFF.

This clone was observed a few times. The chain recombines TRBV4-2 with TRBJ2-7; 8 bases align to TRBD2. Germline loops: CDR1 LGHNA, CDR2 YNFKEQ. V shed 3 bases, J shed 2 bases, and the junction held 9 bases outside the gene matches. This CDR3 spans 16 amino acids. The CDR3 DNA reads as TGTGCCAGCAGCCAGCAACCGGGACTAGGGGCCTACGAGCAGTACTTC. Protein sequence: CASSQQPGLGAYEQYF.

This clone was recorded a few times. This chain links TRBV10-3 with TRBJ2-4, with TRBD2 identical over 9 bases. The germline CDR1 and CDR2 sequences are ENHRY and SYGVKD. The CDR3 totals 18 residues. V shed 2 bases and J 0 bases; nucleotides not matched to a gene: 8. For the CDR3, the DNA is TGTGCCATCAGTGAGAGGGCTAGCGGGAATCTAGCCAAAAACATTCAGTACTTC. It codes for CAISERASGNLAKNIQYF.

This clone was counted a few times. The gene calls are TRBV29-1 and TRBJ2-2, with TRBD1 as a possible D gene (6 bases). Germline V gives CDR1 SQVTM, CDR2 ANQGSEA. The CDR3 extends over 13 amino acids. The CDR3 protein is CCSSGANTGELFF. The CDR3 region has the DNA TGCTGCTCATCAGGGGCCAACACCGGGGAGCTGTTTTTT.

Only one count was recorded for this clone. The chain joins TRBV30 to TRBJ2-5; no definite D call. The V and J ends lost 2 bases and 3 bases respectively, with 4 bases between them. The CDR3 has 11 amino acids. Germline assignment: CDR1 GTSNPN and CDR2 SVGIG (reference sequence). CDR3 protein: CAWSTKETQYF. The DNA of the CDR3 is TGTGCCTGGAGTACCAAAGAGACCCAGTACTTC.

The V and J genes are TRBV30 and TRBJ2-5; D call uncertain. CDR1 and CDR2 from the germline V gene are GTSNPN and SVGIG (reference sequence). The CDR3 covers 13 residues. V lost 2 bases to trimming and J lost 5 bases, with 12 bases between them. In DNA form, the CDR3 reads TGTGCCTGGAGTTCGCAGGCTAGGGAGACCCAGTACTTC. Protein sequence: CAWSSQARETQYF.

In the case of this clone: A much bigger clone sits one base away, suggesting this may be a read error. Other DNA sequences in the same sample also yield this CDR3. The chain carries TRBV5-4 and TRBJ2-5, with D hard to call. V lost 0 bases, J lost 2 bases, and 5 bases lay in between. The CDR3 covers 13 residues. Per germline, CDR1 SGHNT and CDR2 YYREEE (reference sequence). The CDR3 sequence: CASSLVGQETQYF. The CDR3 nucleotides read TGTGCCAGCAGCTTGGTTGGGCAAGAGACCCAGTACTTC.

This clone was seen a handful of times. CDR3: CASSAKNTEAFF. The CDR3, as DNA: TGTGCCAGCAGCGCCAAGAACACTGAAGCTTTCTTT. The chain employs TRBV9 and TRBJ1-1; D is uncertain. From germline, CDR1 is SGDLS and CDR2 YYNGEE. V lost 3 bases and J 1 base, leaving 4 bases between the germline ends. The CDR3 is 12 residues long.

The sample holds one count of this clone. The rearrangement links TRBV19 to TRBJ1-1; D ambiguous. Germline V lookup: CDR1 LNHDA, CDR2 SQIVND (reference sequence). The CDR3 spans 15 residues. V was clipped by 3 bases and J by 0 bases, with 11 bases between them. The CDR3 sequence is CASSISTALNTEAFF. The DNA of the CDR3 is TGTGCCAGTAGTATCTCTACCGCATTGAACACTGAAGCTTTCTTT.

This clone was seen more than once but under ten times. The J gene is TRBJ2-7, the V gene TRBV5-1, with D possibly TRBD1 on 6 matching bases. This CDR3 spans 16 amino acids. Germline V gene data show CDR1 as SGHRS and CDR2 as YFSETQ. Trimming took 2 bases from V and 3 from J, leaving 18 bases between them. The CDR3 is CASSFGQLGFNYEQYF. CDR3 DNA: TGCGCCAGCAGCTTCGGACAGTTGGGATTTAACTACGAGCAGTACTTC.

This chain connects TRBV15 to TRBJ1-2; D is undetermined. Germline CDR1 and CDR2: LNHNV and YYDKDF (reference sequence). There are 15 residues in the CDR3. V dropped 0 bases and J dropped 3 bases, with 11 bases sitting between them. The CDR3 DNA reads TGTGCCACCAGCAGAGATCTGAGGGAGGACTATGGCTACACCTTC. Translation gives CATSRDLREDYGYTF.